This record covers a single T cell receptor beta chain. The antigen remains unidentified. The data are from a study of T-cell memory formation after mild COVID-19. Overall study context: Clusters were largely donor specific.

Researchers used 5'RACE with constant-segment primers to make TCR alpha and TCR beta cDNA libraries that carry sample barcodes and UMIs. TCRdb re-derived calls from the 5' RACE reads in MiXCR, one entry per CDR3 protein. The sample records roughly 310,000 distinct CDR3 sequences, 15% being singletons. Study-wide findings and caveats: The study detected some responding clones in pre-infection memory, suggesting cross-reactive memory joined. CD4+ bias marked clones expanding day 15 to 37, unlike balanced contracting clones.

The ends were cut back, 3 bases at V and 7 bases at J, with 9 bases in the middle. This CDR3 comprises 12 residues. Germline CDR1 reads MGHRA; CDR2 reads YSYEKL. The genes are TRBV4-1 and TRBJ1-2; D is ambiguous. Sequencing was performed on PBMCs or a T cell subset sorted from them (not recorded which). The TCR comes from a man aged 18 to 29 who had mild COVID-19 (a few samples of this study predate the infection). Cell type and time point are not known. CDR3 sequence: CASSHQVVGYTF. For the CDR3, the DNA is TGCGCCAGCAGCCATCAGGTAGTTGGCTACACCTTC.